Each of the 10 T cell receptor beta chains below was sequenced from the same sample in a study of T cell responses to AZD1222 COVID-19 vaccine. Sequencing was performed with immunoSEQ multiplex PCR; in TCRdb, only in-frame clones are kept and a portion is missing. The table shows about 140,000 clones, with 85% to 90% occurring only once. This specimen consisted of peripheral blood, obtained on day 0 of AZD1222 vaccination. The receptors were gathered from an adult in good health.

The rearrangement links TRBV7-9 to TRBJ1-1, with 7 bases matching TRBD1. The junction had 5 bases not matched to a gene; V was cut back by 3 bases and J by 1 base. CDR1 is SEHNR, CDR2 FQNEAQ, per germline (reference sequence). The CDR3 runs to 15 residues. The CDR3: CASSFEQGWNTEAFF. The CDR3 DNA reads TGTGCCAGCAGCTTCGAACAGGGGTGGAACACTGAAGCTTTCTTT.

J is TRBJ2-3 and V is TRBV7-9; D call uncertain. Trimming took off 2 bases at V and 0 bases at J, with 9 bases between the two ends. The CDR3 loop spans 15 amino acids. Germline V gene sequence: CDR1 SEHNR, CDR2 FQNEAQ (reference sequence). The CDR3 here is CASSLWWVSTDTQYF. As DNA, the CDR3 is TGTGCCAGCAGCTTATGGTGGGTCAGCACAGATACGCAGTATTTT.

This chain connects TRBV6-1 to TRBJ1-2; D is ambiguous. The length of the CDR3 is 10 residues. The germline CDR1 and CDR2 sequences are MNHNS and SASEGT. Trimming took off 6 bases at V and 8 bases at J, with 7 bases between the two ends. CDR3 protein: CASRELGYTF. DNA for the CDR3: TGTGCCAGCAGAGAATTGGGCTACACCTTC.

V is TRBV9 and J is TRBJ2-7; 7 bases fit TRBD2. The V segment lost 0 bases and the J segment 6 bases; nucleotides outside the gene matches: 3. Germline V lookup: CDR1 SGDLS, CDR2 YYNGEE. The CDR3 has 13 residues. The CDR3 spells CASSVGAGAEQYF. CDR3 sequence (DNA): TGTGCCAGCAGCGTAGGGGCGGGAGCCGAGCAGTACTTC.

V gene TRBV18 combines with J gene TRBJ1-5, with a possible D match to TRBD1 (6 bases). Germline V gene data show CDR1 as KGHSH and CDR2 as LQKENI. V lost 3 bases and J 2 bases, leaving 14 bases between the germline ends. This CDR3 comprises 16 residues. The CDR3 bases are TGTGCCAGCTCACCCCAGGGGAGCGTCGGCAATCAGCCCCAGCATTTT. Amino acid sequence: CASSPQGSVGNQPQHF. Combining the CDR3 with reference TRBV18 and TRBJ1-5 gives the whole variable domain NAGVMQNPRHLVRRRGQEARLRCSPMKGHSHVYWYRQLPEEGLKFMVYLQKENIIDESGMPKERFSAEFPKEGPSILRIQQVVRGDSAAYFCASSPQGSVGNQPQHFGDGTRLSIL.

V gene TRBV2 combines with J gene TRBJ1-5, with 8 nucleotides matching TRBD1. Germline V gene data show CDR1 as SNHLY and CDR2 as FYNNEI. The J segment lost 2 bases and the V segment lost 5 bases, leaving 5 bases of the junction unmatched. The CDR3 is 15 amino acids. The CDR3 DNA reads TGTGCCAGCAGTCAGACAGGGGATGGCAATCAGCCCCAGCATTTT. Translation: CASSQTGDGNQPQHF.

The rearrangement joins TRBV14 to TRBJ1-1; D remains ambiguous. Germline loops: CDR1 SGHDN, CDR2 FVKESK. The CDR3 spans 16 residues. V was trimmed by 1 base and J by 0 bases, leaving 12 bases between them. The CDR3 protein is CASSQAGPYMNTEAFF. CDR3 sequence (DNA): TGTGCCAGCAGCCAAGCCGGGCCTTACATGAACACTGAAGCTTTCTTT.

The chain employs TRBV28 and TRBJ2-7; 9 positions agree with TRBD2. Germline values: CDR1 MDHEN, CDR2 SYDVKM. The CDR3 is 14 residues long. J gave up 5 bases and V 7 bases, and 9 bases lay outside the gene matches. The CDR3 region has the DNA TGTGCCAGCACCCGTTGGCGGGAGGGTCACGAGCAGTACTTC. It translates to CASTRWREGHEQYF.

The chain uses TRBV19 and TRBJ2-7; 13 positions agree with TRBD2. The CDR3 contains 15 residues. Trimming took 6 bases from V and 3 from J; bases not matched to a gene: 5. Germline lookup yields CDR1 LNHDA and CDR2 SQIVND (reference sequence). The CDR3 nucleotides are TGTGCCAGTAGCCTGACTAGCGGGAGGAGCTACGAGCAGTACTTC. It codes for CASSLTSGRSYEQYF.

The chain links TRBV5-1 to TRBJ2-2; TRBD1 is a possible D gene (7 bases). Trimming shortened V by 1 base and J by 4 bases, and 11 bases separated the two germline ends. The CDR3 length is 15 residues. Germline V gene lookup returns CDR1 SGHRS and CDR2 YFSETQ. CDR3 residues: CASSLSQGGTGELFF. The DNA for the CDR3 is TGCGCCAGCAGCTTGTCCCAGGGGGGCACCGGGGAGCTGTTTTTT. Full variable domain (remainder filled in from reference TRBV5-1 and TRBJ2-2): KAGVTQTPRYLIKTRGQQVTLSCSPISGHRSVSWYQQTPGQGLQFLFEYFSETQRNKGNFPGRFSGRQFSNSRSEMNVSTLELGDSALYLCASSLSQGGTGELFFGEGSRLTVL.